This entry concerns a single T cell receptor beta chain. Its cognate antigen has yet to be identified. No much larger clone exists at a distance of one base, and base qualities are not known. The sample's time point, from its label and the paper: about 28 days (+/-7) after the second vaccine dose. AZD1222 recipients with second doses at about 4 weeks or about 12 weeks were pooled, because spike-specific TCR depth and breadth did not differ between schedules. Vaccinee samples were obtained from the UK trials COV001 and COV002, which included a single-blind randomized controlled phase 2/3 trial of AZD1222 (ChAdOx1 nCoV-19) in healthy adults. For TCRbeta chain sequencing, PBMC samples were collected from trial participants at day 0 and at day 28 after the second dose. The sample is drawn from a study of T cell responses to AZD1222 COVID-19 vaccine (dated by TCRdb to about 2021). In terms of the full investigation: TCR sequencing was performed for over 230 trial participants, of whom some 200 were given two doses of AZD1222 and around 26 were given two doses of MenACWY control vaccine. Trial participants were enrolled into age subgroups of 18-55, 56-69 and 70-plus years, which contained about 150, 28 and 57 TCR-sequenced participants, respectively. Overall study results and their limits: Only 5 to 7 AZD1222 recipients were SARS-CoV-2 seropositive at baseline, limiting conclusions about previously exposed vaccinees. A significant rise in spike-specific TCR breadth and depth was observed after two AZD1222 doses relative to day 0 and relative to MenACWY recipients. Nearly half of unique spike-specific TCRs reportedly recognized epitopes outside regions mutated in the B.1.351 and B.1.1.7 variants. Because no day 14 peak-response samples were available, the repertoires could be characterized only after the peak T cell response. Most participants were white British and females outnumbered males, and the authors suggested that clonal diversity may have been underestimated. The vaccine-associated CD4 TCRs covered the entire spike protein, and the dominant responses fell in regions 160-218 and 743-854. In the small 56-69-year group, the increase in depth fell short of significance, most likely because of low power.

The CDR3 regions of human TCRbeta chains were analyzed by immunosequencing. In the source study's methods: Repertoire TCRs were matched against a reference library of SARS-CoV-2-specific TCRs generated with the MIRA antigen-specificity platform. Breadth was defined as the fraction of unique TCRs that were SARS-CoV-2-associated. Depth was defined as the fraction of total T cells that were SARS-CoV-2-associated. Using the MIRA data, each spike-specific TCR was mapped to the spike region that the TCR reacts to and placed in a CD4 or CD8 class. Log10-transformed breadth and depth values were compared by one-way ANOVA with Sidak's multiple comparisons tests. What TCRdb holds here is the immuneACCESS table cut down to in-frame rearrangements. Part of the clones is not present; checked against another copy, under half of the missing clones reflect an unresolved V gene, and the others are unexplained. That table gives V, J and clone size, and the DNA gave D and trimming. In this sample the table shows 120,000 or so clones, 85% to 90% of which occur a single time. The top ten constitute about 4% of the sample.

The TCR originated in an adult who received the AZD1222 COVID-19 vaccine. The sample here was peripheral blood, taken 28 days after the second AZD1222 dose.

At the DNA level, the sequence is TGCGCCAGCAGCTTGCGTGCGGGTTTTGATCAGCCCCAGCATTTT. This codes for CASSLRAGFDQPQHF. The rearrangement joined TRBV5-1 to TRBJ1-5; the D gene cannot be named for sure. From a lookup of the germline V gene, CDR1 and CDR2 are SGHRS and YFSETQ. V sheds 1 base and J sheds 5 bases, leaving 13 bases between their ends. Including the terminal cysteine and phenylalanine, the CDR3 comprises 15 residues. Solely the CDR3 DNA is kept, with 45 bases framed from the first base.